Described below is a single T cell receptor (beta chain) sequence and its context. Methods used by the authors: Amplification with reference gene primers provided the estimates of nucleated cell counts. The protocol was immunoSEQ multiplex PCR, while the TCRdb copy is restricted to in-frame clones and leaves out a portion. The D gene and trimming were derived from the DNA, and the V and J assignments and clone size from that table. The repertoire holds 140,000 or so clones, approximately 86% seen once, with 5.4% in the top ten. V was pared by 5 bases and J by 2 bases, with 10 bases between. The CDR3 is made up of 14 amino acids. CDR1 is SEHNR and CDR2 is FQNEAQ in the germline V gene (reference sequence). The data derive from a study of blood T cell repertoires in COVID-19. Turning to the study itself: COVID-19 samples collected from the United States, Italy and Spain covered acute and convalescent phases. Sources were T cells, B-cell-depleted T cells, or PBMCs; the material itself was cDNA or gDNA.

V usage is TRBV7-9 and J usage is TRBJ2-1; a possible D gene is TRBD1 (6 bases). The sequence came from a human donor in a cohort sampled during active COVID-19. The sample comprised peripheral blood. For the CDR3, the DNA is TGTGCCAGCAGCCGCGAGGGGGCCTACAATGAGCAGTTCTTC. This codes for CASSREGAYNEQFF.